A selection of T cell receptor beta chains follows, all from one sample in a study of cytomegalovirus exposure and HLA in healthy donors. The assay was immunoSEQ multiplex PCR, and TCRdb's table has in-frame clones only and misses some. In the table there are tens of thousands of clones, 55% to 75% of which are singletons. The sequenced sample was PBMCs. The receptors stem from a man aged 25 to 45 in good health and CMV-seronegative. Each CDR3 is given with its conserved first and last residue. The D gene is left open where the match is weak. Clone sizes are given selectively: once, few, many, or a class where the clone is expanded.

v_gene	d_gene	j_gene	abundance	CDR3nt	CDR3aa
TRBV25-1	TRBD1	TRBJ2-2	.	TGTGCCAGCAGTGACCACGGGACAGCGAGGGTTCCCGGGGAGCTGTTTTTT	CASSDHGTARVPGELFF
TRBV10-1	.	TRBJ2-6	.	TGCGCCAGCAGCGATACACGCTCTGGGGCCAACGTCCTGACTTTC	CASSDTRSGANVLTF
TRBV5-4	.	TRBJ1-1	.	TGTGCCAGCAGCACCAGGGGACACCAGAACACTGAAGCTTTCTTT	CASSTRGHQNTEAFF
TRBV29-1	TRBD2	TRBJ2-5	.	TGCAGCGTTGATGGTTACCAGACTAGCGGGGGCGGAGGAGAGACCCAGTACTTC	CSVDGYQTSGGGGETQYF
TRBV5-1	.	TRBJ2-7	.	TGCGCCAGCAGCTCCGGGAGGCAGGGGCGGACCTTCTACGAGCAGTACTTC	CASSSGRQGRTFYEQYF
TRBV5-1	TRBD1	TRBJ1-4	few	TGCGCCAGCAGGATGACAGGGGAGAGTGAAAAACTGTTTTTT	CASRMTGESEKLFF
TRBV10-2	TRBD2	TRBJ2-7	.	TGCGCCAGCAAAGAACCTAGCGGAGGGGTCCACGAGCAGTACTTC	CASKEPSGGVHEQYF
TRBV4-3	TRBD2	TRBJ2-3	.	TGCGCCAGCAGCCAAGCTTGGGGGGGTGCAGATACGCAGTATTTT	CASSQAWGGADTQYF
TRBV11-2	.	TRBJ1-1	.	TGTGCCAGCGGACGGTTAAGAGGGGCTTTCTTT	CASGRLRGAFF
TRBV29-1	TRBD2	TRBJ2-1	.	TGCAGCGTCTCTAGCGGGGGCCTCAATGAGCAGTTCTTC	CSVSSGGLNEQFF
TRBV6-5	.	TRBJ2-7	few	TGTGCCAGTAGTCCTTTTGGGTCCGGGGACGAGCAGTACTTC	CASSPFGSGDEQYF
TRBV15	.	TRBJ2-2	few	TGTGCCACCAGCCACTCTAGGGGAGGCACCGGGGAGCTGTTTTTT	CATSHSRGGTGELFF
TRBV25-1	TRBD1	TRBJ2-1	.	TGTGCCAGCAGAGGGACAGGGAACAATGAGCAGTTCTTC	CASRGTGNNEQFF
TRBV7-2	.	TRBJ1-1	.	TGTGCCAGCAGCCCCACAGTGAACACTGAAGCTTTCTTT	CASSPTVNTEAFF
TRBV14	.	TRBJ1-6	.	TGTGCCAGCAGCCAAGGCGGGCTTAGTGATTCACCCCTCCACTTT	CASSQGGLSDSPLHF
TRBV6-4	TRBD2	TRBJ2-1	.	TGTGCCAGCAGTGTCCTAGCGGGGTCCTACAATGAGCAGTTCTTC	CASSVLAGSYNEQFF
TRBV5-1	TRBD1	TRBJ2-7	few	TGCGCCAGCAGCCGATCCCAAGCGGGACAGGGAACCTACGAGCAGTACTTC	CASSRSQAGQGTYEQYF
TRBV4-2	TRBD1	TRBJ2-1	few	TGTGCCAGCAGCCAAGATGGGACAGGGGGCTACAATGAGCAGTTCTTC	CASSQDGTGGYNEQFF
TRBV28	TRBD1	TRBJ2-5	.	TGTGCCAGCAGTCCGACAGGGCAAGAGACCCAGTACTTC	CASSPTGQETQYF
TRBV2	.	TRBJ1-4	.	TGTGCCAGCAGAGCGACCATGGTAAATGAAAAACTGTTTTTT	CASRATMVNEKLFF
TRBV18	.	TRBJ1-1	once	TGTGCCAGCTCACCACGGAGCACTGAAGCTTTCTTT	CASSPRSTEAFF
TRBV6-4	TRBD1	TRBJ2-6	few	TGTGCCAGCAGTGGACAACAGGGGGTGAGCGGGGCCAACGTCCTGACTTTC	CASSGQQGVSGANVLTF
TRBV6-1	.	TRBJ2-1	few	TGTGCCAGCAGTGAATTGGCGGAGTCCTACAATGAGCAGTTCTTC	CASSELAESYNEQFF
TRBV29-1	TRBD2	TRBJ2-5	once	TGCAGCGCTCGACTAGCGGGATGGGGGGAGACCCAGTACTTC	CSARLAGWGETQYF
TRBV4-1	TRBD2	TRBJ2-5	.	TGCGCCAGCACCCCAGGGGGGGGGAGAGGGACTAGCGGTTACCAAGAGACCCAGTACTTC	CASTPGGGRGTSGYQETQYF
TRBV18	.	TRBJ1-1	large	TGTGCCAGCTCACCGACTAGTTACACTGAAGCTTTCTTT	CASSPTSYTEAFF
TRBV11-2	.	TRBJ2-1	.	TGTGCCAGCAGCGGACTAGGGGGTTCCTACAATGAGCAGTTCTTC	CASSGLGGSYNEQFF
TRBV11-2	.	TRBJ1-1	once	TGTGCCAGCAGCTTAGTTACGGGGAACACTGAAGCTTTCTTT	CASSLVTGNTEAFF
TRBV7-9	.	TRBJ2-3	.	TGTGCCAGCAGCCCGGGACTCCCAGAAACAGATACGCAGTATTTT	CASSPGLPETDTQYF
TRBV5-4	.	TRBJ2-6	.	TGTGCCAGCGACTCCGGGGGATACTCTGGGGCCAACGTCCTGACTTTC	CASDSGGYSGANVLTF
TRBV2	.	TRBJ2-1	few	TGTGCCAGCAGGAGCTCCTACAATGAGCAGTTCTTC	CASRSSYNEQFF
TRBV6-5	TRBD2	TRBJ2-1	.	TGTGCCAGCAGGATGGGCGGGGGTTCGTACAATGAGCAGTTCTTC	CASRMGGGSYNEQFF